The source of this T cell receptor (beta chain) is a study of cytomegalovirus exposure and HLA in healthy donors. Study-wide results and caveats: The authors later found TCR association rates varying by HLA locus, with DRB1 most and HLA-C fewest.

Primers: 60 Vbeta forward and 13 Jbeta reverse. Clones were sequenced by immunoSEQ multiplex PCR, and TCRdb holds only the in-frame ones, with some missing. Found here are around 140,000 clones, more than 75% of them singletons; the top ten hold around 5.5%. A note on this clone: What it binds is not known.

Germline CDR1 reads MNHEY; CDR2 reads SMNVEV (reference sequence). With V trimmed by 5 bases and J by 9 bases, 13 bases remained unmatched. The CDR3 consists of 15 residues. The receptor comes from a woman in her 30s in good health and CMV-seronegative. The chain carries TRBV27 and TRBJ1-1; TRBD1 aligns across 9 bases. What was sequenced was PBMCs. The CDR3 loop is CASSALQGAIRKAFF. The DNA for the CDR3 is TGTGCCAGCAGTGCCCTACAGGGGGCAATCCGGAAAGCTTTCTTT.